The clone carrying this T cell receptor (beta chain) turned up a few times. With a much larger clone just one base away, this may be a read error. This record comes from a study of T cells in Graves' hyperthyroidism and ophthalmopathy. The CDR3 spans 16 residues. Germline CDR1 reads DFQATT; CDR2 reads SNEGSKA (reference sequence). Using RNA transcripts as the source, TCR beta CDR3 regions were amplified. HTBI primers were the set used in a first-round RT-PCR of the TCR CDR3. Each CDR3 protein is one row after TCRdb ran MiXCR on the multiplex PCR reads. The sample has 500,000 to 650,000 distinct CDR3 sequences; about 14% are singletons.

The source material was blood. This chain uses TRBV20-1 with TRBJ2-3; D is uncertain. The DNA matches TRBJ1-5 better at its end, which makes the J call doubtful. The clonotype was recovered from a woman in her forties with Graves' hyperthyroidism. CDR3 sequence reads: CSALVPSGGVGYTQHF. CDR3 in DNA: TGCAGTGCTCTTGTTCCTAGCGGAGGAGTTGGATATACGCAGCATTTT.